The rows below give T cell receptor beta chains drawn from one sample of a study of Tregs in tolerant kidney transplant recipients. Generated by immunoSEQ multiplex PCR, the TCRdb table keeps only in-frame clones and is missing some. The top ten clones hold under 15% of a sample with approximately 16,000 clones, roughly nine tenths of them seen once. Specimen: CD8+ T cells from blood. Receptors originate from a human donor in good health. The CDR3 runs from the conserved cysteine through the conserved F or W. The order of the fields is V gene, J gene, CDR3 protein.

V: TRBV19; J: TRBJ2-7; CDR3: CASSMGSYEQYF
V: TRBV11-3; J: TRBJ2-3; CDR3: CASSLGLAKAYF
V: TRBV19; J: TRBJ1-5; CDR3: CVSRDRGRGQPQHF
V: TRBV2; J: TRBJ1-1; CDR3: CASSAGTGAEAFF
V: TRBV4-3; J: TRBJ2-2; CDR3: CASSPLTGELFF
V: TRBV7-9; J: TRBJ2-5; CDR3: CASSLPRPGGQETQYF
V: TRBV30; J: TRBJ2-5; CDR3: CAWIRASGQETQYF
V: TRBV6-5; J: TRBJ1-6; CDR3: CASSYMGGGSPLHF
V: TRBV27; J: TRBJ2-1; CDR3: CASSWFRGVSYNEQFF
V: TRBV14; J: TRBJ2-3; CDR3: CASSLTGGLGTDTQYF
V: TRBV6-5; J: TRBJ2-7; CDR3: CASSGWAGGNYEQYF
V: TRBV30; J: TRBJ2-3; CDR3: CAWETDTQYF
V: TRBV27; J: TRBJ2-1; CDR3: CASSLRTGLGQQFF
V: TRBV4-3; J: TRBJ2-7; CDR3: CASSQDLDLGPSVQYF
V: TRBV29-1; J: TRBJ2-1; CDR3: CSVENGDEQFF
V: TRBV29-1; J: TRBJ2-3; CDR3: CSVEPSGRADTQYF
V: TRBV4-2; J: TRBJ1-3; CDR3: CASSLTGGGNTIYF
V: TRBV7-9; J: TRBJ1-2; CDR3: CASSFGGRELDGYTF
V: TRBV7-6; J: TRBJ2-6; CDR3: CASSHQAGANVLTF
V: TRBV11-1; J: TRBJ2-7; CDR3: CASSSRGEQYF
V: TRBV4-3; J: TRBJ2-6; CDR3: CASSQGTSFGGVGANVLTF
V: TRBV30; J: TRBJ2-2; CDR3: CAWSVPRATPPGELFF